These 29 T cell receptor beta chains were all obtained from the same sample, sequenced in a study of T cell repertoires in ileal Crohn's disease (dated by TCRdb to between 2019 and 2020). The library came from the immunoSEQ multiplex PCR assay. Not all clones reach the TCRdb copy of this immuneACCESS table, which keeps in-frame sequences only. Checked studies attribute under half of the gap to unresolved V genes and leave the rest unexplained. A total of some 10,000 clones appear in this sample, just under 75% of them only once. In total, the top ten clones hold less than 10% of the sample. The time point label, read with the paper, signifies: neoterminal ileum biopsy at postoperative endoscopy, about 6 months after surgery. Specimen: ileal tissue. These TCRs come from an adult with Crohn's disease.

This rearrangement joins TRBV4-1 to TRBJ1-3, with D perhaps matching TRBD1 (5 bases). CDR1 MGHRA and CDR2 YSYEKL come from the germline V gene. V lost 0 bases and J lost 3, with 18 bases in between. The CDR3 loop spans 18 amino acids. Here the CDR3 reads CASSQETQAVIFGNTIYF. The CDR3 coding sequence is TGCGCCAGCAGCCAAGAGACACAGGCTGTTATATTTGGAAACACCATATATTTT.

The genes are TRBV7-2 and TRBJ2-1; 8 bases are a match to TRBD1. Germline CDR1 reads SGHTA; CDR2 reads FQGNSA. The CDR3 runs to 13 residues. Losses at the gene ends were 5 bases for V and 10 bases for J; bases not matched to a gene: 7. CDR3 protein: CASSRTGIGEQFF. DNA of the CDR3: TGTGCCAGCAGCCGGACAGGGATTGGCGAGCAGTTCTTC. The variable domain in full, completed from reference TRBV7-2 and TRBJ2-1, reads GAGVSQSPSNKVTEKGKDVELRCDPISGHTALYWYRQSLGQGLEFLIYFQGNSAPDKSGLPSDRFSAERTGGSVSTLTIQRTQQEDSAVYLCASSRTGIGEQFFGPGTRLTVL.

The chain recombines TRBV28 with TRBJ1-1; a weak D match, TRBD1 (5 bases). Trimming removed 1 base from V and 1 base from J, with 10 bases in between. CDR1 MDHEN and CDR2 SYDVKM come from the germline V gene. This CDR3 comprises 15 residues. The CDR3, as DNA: TGTGCCAGCAGTTTATTAGGGGTTAAGAACACTGAAGCTTTCTTT. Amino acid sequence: CASSLLGVKNTEAFF.

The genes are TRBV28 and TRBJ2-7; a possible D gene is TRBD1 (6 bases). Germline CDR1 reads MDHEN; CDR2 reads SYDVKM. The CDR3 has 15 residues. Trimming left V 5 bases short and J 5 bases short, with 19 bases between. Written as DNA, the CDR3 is TGTGCCAGCAGTCTGGCAACAGGGCTATTCCACGAGCAGTACTTC. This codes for CASSLATGLFHEQYF.

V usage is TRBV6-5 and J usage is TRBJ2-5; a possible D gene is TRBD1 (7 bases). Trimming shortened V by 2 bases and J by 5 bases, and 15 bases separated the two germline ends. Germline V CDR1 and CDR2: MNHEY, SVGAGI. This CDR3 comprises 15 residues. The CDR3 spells CASSYLQGGRETQYF. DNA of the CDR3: TGTGCCAGCAGTTACCTCCAGGGGGGTAGGGAGACCCAGTACTTC.

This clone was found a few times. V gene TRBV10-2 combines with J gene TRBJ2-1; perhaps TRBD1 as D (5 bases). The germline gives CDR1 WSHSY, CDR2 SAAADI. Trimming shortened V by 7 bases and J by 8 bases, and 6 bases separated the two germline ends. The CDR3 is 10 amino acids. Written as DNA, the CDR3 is TGCGCCAGCATGACAGATGAGCAGTTCTTC. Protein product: CASMTDEQFF.

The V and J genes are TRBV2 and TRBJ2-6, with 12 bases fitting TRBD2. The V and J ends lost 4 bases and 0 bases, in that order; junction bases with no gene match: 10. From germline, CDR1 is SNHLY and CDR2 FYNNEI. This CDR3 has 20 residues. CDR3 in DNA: TGTGCCAGCAGTGGGGCTAGCGGGAGGGAATCTTTCTCTGGGGCCAACGTCCTGACTTTC. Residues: CASSGASGRESFSGANVLTF.

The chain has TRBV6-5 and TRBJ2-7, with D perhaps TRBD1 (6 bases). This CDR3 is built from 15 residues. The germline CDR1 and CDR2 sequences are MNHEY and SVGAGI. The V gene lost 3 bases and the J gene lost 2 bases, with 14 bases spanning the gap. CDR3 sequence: CASSYGGTGTYEQYF. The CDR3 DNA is TGTGCCAGCAGTTATGGGGGAACAGGGACCTACGAGCAGTACTTC.

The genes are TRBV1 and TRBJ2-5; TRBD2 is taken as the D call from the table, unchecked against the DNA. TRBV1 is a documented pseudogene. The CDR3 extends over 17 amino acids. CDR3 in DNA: TGCACCAGCAGCCCCGGCAGGGCGGGAGGGCCCTTAGAGACCCAGTACTTC. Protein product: CTSSPGRAGGPLETQYF.

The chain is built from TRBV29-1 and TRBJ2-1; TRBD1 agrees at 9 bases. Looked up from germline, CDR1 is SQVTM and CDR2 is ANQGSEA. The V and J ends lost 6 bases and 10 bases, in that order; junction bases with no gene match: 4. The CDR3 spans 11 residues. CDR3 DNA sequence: TGCAGCGTGGGACAGGGCGGAGAGCAGTTCTTC. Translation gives CSVGQGGEQFF.

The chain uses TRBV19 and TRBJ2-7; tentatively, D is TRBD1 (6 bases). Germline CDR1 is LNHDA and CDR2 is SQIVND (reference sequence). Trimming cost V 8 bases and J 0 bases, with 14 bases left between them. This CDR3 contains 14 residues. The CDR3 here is CASRAGTSSYEQYF. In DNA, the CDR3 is TGTGCCAGTCGAGCCGGGACAAGCTCCTACGAGCAGTACTTC.

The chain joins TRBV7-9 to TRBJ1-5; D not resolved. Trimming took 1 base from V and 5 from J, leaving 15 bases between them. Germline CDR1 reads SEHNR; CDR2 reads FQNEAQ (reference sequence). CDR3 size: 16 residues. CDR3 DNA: TGTGCCAGCAGCTTAGATCCAGCACCGAGGGATCAGCCCCAGCATTTT. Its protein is CASSLDPAPRDQPQHF.

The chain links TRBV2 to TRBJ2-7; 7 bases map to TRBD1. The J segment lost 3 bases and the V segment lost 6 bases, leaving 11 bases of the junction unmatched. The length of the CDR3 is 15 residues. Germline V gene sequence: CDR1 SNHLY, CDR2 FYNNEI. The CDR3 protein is CASRRQGWFNYEQYF. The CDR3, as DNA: TGTGCCAGCAGACGACAGGGCTGGTTCAACTACGAGCAGTACTTC.

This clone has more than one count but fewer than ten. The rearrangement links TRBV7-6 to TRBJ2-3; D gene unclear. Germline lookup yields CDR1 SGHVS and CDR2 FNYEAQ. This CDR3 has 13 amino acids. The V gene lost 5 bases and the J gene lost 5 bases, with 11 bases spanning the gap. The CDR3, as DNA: TGTGCCAGCAGCGTCAGCGCCGTAGATACGCAGTATTTT. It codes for CASSVSAVDTQYF.

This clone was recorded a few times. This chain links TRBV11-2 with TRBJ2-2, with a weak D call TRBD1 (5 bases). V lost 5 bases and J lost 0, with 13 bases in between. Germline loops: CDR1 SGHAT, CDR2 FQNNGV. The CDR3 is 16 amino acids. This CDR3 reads CASSHQGFANTGELFF. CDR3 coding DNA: TGTGCCAGCAGCCACCAGGGCTTCGCGAACACCGGGGAGCTGTTTTTT.

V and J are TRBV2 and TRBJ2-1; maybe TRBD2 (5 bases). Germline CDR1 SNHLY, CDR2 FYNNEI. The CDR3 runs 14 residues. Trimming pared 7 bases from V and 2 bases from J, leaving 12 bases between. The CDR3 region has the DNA TGTGCCAGCACCGTTGGAGGTACCTACAATGAGCAGTTCTTC. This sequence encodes CASTVGGTYNEQFF.

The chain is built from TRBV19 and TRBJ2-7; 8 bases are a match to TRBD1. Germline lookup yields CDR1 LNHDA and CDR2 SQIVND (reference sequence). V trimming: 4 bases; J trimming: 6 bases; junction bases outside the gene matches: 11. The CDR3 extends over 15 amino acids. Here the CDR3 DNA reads TGTGCCAGTAGTACCTACCGGGACAGGCTCTCCGAGCAGTACTTC. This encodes CASSTYRDRLSEQYF.

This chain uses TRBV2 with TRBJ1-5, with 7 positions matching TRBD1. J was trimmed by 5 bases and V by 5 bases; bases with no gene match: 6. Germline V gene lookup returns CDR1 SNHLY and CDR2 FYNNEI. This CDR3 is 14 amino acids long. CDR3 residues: CASSLAQGDQPQHF. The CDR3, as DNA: TGTGCCAGCAGTCTTGCTCAGGGGGATCAGCCCCAGCATTTT.

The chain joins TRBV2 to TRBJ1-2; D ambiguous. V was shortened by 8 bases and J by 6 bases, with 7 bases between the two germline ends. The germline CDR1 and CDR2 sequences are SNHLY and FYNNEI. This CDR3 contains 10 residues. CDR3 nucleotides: TGTGCCAGCGGCTCGCATGGCTACACCTTC. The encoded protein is CASGSHGYTF.

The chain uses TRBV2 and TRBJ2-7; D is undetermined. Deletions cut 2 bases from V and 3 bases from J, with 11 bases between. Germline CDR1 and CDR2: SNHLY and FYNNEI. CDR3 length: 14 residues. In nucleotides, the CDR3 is TGTGCCAGCAGTGAAATCAGGCAGAACTACGAGCAGTACTTC. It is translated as CASSEIRQNYEQYF.

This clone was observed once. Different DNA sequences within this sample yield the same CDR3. The CDR3 nucleotides are TGCGCCAGCAGTCCGGGACTAGCGCCGGATACGCAGTATTTT. Translated, it gives CASSPGLAPDTQYF. V gene TRBV10-1 combines with J gene TRBJ2-3, with 10 positions matching TRBD2. V shed 5 bases and J 6 bases; nucleotides not matched to a gene: 5. The CDR3 is made up of 14 amino acids. In germline, CDR1 is WNHNN, CDR2 SYGVQD (reference sequence).

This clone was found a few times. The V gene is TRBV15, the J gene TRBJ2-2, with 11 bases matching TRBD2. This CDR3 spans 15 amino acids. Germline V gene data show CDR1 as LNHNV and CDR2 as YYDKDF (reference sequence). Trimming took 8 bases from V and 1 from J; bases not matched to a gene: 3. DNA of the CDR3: TGTGCCACCTCGGGGACTAGCGGGAACACCGGGGAGCTGTTTTTT. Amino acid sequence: CATSGTSGNTGELFF.

CDR3 loop: CAWSEPGGDNEQFF. The CDR3 DNA reads as TGTGCCTGGAGTGAACCAGGGGGAGACAATGAGCAGTTCTTC. The chain is built from TRBV30 and TRBJ2-1; 7 bases match TRBD1. Trimming took 1 base from V and 5 from J; bases not matched to a gene: 5. The germline CDR1 and CDR2 sequences are GTSNPN and SVGIG (reference sequence). The CDR3 is 14 residues long.

The CDR3 is CASSFLSYEQYF. Written as DNA, the CDR3 is TGTGCCAGCAGTTTCCTCAGCTACGAGCAGTACTTC. This rearrangement joins TRBV28 to TRBJ2-7; no clear D. V was pared by 3 bases and J by 3 bases, with 6 bases between. This CDR3 comprises 12 residues. Germline V gene data show CDR1 as MDHEN and CDR2 as SYDVKM.

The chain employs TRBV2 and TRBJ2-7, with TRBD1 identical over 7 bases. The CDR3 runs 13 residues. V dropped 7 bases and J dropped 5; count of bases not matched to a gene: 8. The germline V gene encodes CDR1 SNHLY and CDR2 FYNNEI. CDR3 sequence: CASTRQGVHEQYF. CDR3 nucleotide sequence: TGTGCCAGCACCAGACAGGGTGTCCACGAGCAGTACTTC.

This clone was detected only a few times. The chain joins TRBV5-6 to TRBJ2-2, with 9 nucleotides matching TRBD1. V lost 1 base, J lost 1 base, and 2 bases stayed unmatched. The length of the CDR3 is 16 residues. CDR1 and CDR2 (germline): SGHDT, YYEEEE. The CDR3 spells CASSLRTGVNTGELFF. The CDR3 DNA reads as TGTGCCAGCAGCTTGAGGACAGGGGTGAACACCGGGGAGCTGTTTTTT.

DNA of the CDR3: TGTGCCAGCAGCACAGGGGGAGGAAACACTGAAGCTTTCTTT. Translating it yields CASSTGGGNTEAFF. The chain links TRBV7-9 to TRBJ1-1, with 8 positions matching TRBD1. Germline values: CDR1 SEHNR, CDR2 FQNEAQ (reference sequence). The CDR3 contains 14 residues. With V trimmed by 5 bases and J by 2 bases, 4 bases remained unmatched.

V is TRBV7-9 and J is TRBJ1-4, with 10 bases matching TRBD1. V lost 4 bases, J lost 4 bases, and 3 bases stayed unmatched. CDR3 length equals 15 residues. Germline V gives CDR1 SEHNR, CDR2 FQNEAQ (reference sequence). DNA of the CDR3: TGTGCCAGCAGCTCGGACAGGGGGAGTAATGAAAAACTGTTTTTT. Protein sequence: CASSSDRGSNEKLFF.

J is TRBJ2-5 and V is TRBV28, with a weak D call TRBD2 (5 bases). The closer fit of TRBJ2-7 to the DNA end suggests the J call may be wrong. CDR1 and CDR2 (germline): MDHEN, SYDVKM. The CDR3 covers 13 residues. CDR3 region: CASSSGGSYEQYF. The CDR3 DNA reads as TGTGCCAGCAGCTCAGGAGGCTCCTACGAGCAGTACTTC.